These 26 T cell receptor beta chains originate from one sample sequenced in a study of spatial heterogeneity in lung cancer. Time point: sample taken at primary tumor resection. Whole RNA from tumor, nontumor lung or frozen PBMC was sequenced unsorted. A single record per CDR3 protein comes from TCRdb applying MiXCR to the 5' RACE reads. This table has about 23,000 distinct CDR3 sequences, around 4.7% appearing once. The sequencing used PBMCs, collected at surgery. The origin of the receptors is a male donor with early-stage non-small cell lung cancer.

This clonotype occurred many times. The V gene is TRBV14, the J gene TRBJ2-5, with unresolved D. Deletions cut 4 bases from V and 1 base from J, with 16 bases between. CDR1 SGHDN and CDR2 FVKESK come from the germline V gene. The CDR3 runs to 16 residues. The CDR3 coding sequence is TGTGCCAGCAGCCCGACGGACGGAGTCCTCCAAGAGACCCAGTACTTC. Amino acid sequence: CASSPTDGVLQETQYF.

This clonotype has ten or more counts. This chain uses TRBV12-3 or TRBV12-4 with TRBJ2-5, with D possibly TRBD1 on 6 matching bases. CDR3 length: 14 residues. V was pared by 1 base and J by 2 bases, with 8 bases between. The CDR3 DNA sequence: TGTGCCAGCAGTTTAGACAGGGTACAAGAGACCCAGTACTTC. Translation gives CASSLDRVQETQYF.

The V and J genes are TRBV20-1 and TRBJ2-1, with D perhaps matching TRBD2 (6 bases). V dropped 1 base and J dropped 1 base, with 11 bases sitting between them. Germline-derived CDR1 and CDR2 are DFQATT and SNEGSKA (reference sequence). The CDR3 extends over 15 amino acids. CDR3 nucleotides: TGCAGTGCTAGAGCGGTGCGGGAATCCTACAATGAGCAGTTCTTC. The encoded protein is CSARAVRESYNEQFF.

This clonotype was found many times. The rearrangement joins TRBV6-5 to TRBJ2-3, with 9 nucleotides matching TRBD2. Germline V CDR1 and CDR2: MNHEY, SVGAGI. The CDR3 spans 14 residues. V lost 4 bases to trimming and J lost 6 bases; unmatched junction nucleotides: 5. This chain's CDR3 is CASSLGGGADTQYF. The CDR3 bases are TGTGCCAGCAGTTTAGGCGGGGGGGCTGATACGCAGTATTTT.

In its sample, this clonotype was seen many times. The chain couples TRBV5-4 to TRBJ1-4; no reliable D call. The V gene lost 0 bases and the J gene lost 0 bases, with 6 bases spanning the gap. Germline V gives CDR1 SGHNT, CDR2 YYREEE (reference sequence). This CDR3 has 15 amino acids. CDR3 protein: CASSLGGTTNEKLFF. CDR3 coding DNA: TGTGCCAGCAGCTTGGGCGGGACAACTAATGAAAAACTGTTTTTT.

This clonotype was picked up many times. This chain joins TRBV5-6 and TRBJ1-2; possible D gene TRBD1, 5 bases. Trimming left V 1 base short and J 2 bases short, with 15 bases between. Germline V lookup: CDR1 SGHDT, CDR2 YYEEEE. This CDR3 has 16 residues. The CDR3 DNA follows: TGTGCCAGCAGCTTGTTCTCCCGGGACTCCAACTATGGCTACACCTTC. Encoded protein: CASSLFSRDSNYGYTF.

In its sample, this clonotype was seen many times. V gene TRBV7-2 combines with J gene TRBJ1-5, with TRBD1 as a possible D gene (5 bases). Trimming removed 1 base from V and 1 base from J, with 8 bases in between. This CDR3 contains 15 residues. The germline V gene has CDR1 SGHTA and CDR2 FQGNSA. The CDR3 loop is CASSLGGTSNQPQHF. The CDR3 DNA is TGTGCCAGCAGCTTAGGAGGGACCAGCAATCAGCCCCAGCATTTT. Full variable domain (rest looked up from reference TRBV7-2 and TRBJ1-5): GAGVSQSPSNKVTEKGKDVELRCDPISGHTALYWYRQSLGQGLEFLIYFQGNSAPDKSGLPSDRFSAERTGGSVSTLTIQRTQQEDSAVYLCASSLGGTSNQPQHFGDGTRLSIL.

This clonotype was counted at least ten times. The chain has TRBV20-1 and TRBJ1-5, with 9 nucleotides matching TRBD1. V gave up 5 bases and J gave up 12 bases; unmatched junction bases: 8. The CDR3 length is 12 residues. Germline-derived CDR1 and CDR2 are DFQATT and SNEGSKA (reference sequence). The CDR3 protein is CSARPPGQGQHF. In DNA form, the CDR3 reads TGCAGTGCTCGGCCCCCGGGACAGGGCCAGCATTTT.

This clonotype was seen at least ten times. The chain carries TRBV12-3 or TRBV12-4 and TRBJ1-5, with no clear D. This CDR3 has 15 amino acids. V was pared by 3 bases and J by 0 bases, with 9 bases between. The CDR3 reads CASSFGIGSNQPQHF. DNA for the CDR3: TGTGCCAGCAGTTTCGGAATAGGTAGCAATCAGCCCCAGCATTTT.

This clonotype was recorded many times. CDR3 nucleotide sequence: TGTGCCAGCTCACCTGTCAGGAATGAGCAGTTCTTC. This encodes CASSPVRNEQFF. This sequence joins TRBV18 and TRBJ2-1; D is unclear. The CDR3 contains 12 residues. CDR1 is KGHSH, CDR2 LQKENI, per germline. Between the trimmed V and J ends, which lost 3 bases and 7 bases, there was a span of 7 bases.

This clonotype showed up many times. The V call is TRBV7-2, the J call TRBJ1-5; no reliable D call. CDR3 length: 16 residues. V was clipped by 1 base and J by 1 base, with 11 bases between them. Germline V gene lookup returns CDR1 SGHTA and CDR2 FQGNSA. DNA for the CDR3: TGTGCCAGCAGCTTAGGACTGGTTGGAAGCAATCAGCCCCAGCATTTT. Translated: CASSLGLVGSNQPQHF.

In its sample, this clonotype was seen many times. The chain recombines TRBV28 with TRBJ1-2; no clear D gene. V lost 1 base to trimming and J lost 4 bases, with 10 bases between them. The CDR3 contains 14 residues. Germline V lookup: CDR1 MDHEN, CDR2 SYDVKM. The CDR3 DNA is TGTGCCAGCAGTTTATTGGCCAGCTTCTATGGCTACACCTTC. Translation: CASSLLASFYGYTF.

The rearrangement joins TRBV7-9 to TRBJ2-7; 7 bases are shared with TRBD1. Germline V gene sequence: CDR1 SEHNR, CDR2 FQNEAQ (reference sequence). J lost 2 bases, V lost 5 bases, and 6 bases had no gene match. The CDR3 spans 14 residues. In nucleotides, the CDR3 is TGTGCCAGCAGCCCGGGACAGCCGCCCTACGAGCAGTACTTC. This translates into CASSPGQPPYEQYF.

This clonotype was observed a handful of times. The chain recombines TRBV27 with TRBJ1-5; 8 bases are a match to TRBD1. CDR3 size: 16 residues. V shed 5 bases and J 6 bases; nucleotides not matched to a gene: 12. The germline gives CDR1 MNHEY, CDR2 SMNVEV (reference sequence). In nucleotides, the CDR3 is TGTGCCAGCAGTCCACCGGGACAGGTGGGCGGTCAGCCCCAGCATTTT. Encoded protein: CASSPPGQVGGQPQHF.

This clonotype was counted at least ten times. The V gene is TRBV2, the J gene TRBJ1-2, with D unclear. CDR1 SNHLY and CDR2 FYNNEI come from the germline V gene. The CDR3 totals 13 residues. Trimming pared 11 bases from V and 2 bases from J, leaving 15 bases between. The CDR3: CASENELNYGYTF. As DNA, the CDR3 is TGTGCCTCCGAAAATGAACTGAACTATGGCTACACCTTC.

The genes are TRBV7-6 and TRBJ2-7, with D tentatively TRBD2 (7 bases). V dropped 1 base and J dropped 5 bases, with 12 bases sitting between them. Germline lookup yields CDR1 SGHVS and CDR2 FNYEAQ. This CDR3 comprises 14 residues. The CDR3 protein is CASSLVGGGDEQYF. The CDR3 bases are TGTGCCAGCAGCTTAGTAGGGGGAGGGGACGAGCAGTACTTC.

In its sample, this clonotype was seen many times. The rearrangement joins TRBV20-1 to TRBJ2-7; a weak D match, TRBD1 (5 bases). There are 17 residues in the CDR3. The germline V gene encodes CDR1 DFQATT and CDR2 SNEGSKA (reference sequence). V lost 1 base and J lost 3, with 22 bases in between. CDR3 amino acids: CSARGAGRPVRSYEQYF. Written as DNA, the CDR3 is TGCAGTGCTAGAGGCGCAGGGCGTCCAGTACGAAGCTACGAGCAGTACTTC.

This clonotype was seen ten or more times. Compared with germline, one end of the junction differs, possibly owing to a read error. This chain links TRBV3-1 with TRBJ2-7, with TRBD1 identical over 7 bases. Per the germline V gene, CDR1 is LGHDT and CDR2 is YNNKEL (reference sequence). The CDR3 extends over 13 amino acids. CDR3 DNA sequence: TGTGCCAGCAGCCACAGGGGGTTCTACGAGCAGTACTTT. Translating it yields CASSHRGFYEQYF.

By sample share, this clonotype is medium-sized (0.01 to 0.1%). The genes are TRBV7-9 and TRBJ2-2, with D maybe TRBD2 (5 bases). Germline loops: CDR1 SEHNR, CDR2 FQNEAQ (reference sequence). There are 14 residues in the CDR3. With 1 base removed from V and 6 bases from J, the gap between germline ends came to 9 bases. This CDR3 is CASSLVGSAGELFF. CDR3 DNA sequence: TGTGCCAGCAGCTTAGTTGGGAGCGCCGGGGAGCTGTTTTTT.

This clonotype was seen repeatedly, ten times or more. CDR3 DNA: TGCGCCAGCAGCCCCACTAGCGGGAGAATCTACGAGCAGTACTTC. Its protein is CASSPTSGRIYEQYF. This chain links TRBV5-1 with TRBJ2-7; TRBD2 aligns across 11 bases. Germline CDR1 SGHRS, CDR2 YFSETQ. The CDR3 runs 15 residues. Trimming cost V 4 bases and J 3 bases; bases outside gene matches: 6.

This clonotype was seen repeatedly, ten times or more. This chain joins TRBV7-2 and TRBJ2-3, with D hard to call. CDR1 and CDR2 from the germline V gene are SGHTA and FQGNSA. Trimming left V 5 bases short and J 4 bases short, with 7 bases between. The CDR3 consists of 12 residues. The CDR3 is CASSGPPDTQYF. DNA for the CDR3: TGTGCCAGCAGCGGCCCTCCAGATACGCAGTATTTT.

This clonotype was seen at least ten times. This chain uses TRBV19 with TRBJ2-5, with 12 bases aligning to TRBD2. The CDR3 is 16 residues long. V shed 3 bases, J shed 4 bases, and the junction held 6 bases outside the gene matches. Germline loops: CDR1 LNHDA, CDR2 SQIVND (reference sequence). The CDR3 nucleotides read TGTGCCAGTAGTATGGGACTAGCGGGCGACAGAGAGACCCAGTACTTC. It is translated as CASSMGLAGDRETQYF.

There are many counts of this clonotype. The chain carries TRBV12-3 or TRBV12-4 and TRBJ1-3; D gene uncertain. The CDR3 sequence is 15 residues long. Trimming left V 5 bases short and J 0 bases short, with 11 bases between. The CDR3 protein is CASSPLDSSGNTIYF. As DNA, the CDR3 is TGTGCCAGCAGTCCACTGGATTCCTCTGGAAACACCATATATTTT.

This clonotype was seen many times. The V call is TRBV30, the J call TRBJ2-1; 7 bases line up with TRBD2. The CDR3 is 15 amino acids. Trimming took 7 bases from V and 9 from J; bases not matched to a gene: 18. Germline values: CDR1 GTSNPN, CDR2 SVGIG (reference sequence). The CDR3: CAYLIAGYPMAEQFF. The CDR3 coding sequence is TGTGCCTACCTTATAGCGGGCTATCCCATGGCTGAGCAGTTCTTC.

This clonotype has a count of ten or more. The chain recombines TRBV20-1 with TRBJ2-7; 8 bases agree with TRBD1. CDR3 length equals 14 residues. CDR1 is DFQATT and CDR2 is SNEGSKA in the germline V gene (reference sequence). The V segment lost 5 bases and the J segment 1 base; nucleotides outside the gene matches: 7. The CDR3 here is CSAPRQGNSYEQYF. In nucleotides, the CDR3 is TGCAGTGCTCCGCGACAGGGGAATTCCTACGAGCAGTACTTC.

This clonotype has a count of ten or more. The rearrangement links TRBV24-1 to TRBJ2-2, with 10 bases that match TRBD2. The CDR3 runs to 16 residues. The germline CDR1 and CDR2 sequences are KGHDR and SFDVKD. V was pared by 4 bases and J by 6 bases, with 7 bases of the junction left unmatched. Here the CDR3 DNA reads TGTGCCACCAGTGACAGTTCTAGCGGGGGTGCCGGGGAGCTGTTTTTT. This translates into CATSDSSSGGAGELFF.